One T cell receptor beta chain is described in this entry. The data originate from a study of blood T cell repertoires in COVID-19. Looked up from germline, CDR1 is SQVTM and CDR2 is ANQGSEA. V lost 4 bases to trimming and J lost 4 bases, with 5 bases between them. CDR3 size: 11 residues. TCRdb's table, derived via immunoSEQ multiplex PCR, lists solely in-frame clones and lacks some. The table has 57,000 or so clones, around 85% seen once. The chain is built from TRBV29-1 and TRBJ2-1, with D unclear. The receptor comes from a man between 70 and 80 years old with acute or convalescent COVID-19. The sequencing sample was made of peripheral blood. CDR3 sequence reads: CSVAQYNEQFF. Written as DNA, the CDR3 is TGCAGCGTTGCCCAATACAATGAGCAGTTCTTC.